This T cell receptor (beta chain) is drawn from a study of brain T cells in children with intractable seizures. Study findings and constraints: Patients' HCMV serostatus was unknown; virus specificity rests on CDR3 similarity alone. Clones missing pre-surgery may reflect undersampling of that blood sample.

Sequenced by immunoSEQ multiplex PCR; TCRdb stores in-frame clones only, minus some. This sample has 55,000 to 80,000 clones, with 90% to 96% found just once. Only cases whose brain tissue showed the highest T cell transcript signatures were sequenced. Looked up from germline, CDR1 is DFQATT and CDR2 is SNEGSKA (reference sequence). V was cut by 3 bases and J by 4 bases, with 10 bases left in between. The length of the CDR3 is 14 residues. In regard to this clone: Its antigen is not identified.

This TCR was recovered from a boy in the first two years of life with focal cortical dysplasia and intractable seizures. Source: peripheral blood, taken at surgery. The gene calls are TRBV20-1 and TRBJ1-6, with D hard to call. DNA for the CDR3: TGCAGTGCTAGTGTTACTGAGTATAATTCACCCCTCCACTTT. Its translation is CSASVTEYNSPLHF.